This TCR beta chain was sequenced during a study of regulatory T cells in long-lasting Graves disease. Study-level points and caveats: Favoring TRBV28, TRBJ1-2 and TRBJ2-5 was a feature seen in persistent disease. Among the persistent patients, 2,500 to 3,000 public clonotypes were shared, more than the roughly 900 shared among new patients.

Worth noting for this clonotype: Its specificity is not known.

As to time point: newly diagnosed GD, antithyroid drugs for less than 3 months. There was RNA extracted from PBMCs, and the TCR library was made from it. Combining iRepertoire HTBI primers with Arm-PCR of CDR3 regions, the authors built TCR beta libraries. TCRdb redid the calling of the multiplex PCR reads with MiXCR, one entry per CDR3 protein. The sample holds roughly 320,000 distinct CDR3 sequences, over 15% seen once. Trimming removed 8 bases from V and 7 bases from J, with 11 bases in between. CDR1 and CDR2 from the germline V gene are MDHEN and SYDVKM. This CDR3 contains 12 residues. These records were also assigned to another study, of T cells in Graves' hyperthyroidism and ophthalmopathy. That paper adds: The model's output predicted ophthalmopathy at a median of approximately 6.5 months prior to onset.

The input for sequencing was peripheral blood mononuclear cells (PBMCs), taken at new diagnosis, from a patient treated with antithyroid drugs. This clonotype originated in a man in his forties with Graves disease. The genes are TRBV28 and TRBJ1-4, with a weak D call TRBD1 (6 bases). As DNA, the CDR3 is TGTGCCAGCCAGGGGATGAGTGAAAAACTGTTTTTT. Translated, it gives CASQGMSEKLFF. Together with reference TRBV28 and TRBJ1-4, the CDR3 gives the full variable domain: DVKVTQSSRYLVKRTGEKVFLECVQDMDHENMFWYRQDPGLGLRLIYFSYDVKMKEKGDIPEGYSVSREKKERFSLILESASTNQTSMYLCASQGMSEKLFFGSGTQLSVL.